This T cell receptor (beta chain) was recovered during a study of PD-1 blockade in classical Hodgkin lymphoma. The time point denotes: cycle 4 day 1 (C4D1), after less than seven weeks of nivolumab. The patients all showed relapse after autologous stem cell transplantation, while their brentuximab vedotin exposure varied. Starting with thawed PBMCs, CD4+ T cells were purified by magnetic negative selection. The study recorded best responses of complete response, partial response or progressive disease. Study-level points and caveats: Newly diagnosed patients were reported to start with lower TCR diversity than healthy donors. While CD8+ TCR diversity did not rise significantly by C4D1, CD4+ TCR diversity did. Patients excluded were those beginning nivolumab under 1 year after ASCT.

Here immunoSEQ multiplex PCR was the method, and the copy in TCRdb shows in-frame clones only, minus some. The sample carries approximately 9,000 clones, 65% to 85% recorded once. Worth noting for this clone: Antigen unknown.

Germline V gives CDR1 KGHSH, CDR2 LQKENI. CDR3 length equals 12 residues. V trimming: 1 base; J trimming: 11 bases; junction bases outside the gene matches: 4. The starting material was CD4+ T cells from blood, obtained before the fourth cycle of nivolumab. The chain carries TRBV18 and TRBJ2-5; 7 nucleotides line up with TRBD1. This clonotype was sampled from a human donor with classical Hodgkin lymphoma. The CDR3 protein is CASSPQGADQYF. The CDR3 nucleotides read TGTGCCAGCTCACCACAGGGGGCCGATCAGTACTTC.